Listed here are 12 T cell receptor beta chains from one sample, sequenced in a study of cytomegalovirus exposure and HLA in healthy donors. Vbeta (60) and Jbeta (13) primers were used in the PCR. Produced via immunoSEQ multiplex PCR; TCRdb's table is partial and in-frame only. The sample shows 65,000 to 90,000 clones, and 3% to 4% sits with its ten largest clones. Sequenced input: PBMCs. The source is a female donor in good health and CMV-seropositive.

The chain joins TRBV28 to TRBJ1-2; 8 nucleotides agree with TRBD1. CDR1 is MDHEN and CDR2 is SYDVKM in the germline V gene. The trim removed 6 bases at V and 6 bases at J, leaving 9 bases unmatched. This CDR3 spans 14 amino acids. The CDR3 nucleotides read TGTGCCAGCAGCATTGGACAGGGCGTGAATGGCTACACCTTC. Its translation is CASSIGQGVNGYTF.

The rearrangement links TRBV15 to TRBJ2-5; D is perhaps TRBD1 (6 bases). V lost 3 bases, J lost 0 bases, and 11 bases lay in between. Germline V lookup: CDR1 LNHNV, CDR2 YYDKDF (reference sequence). CDR3 length: 15 residues. The CDR3 protein is CATSRGAANQETQYF. CDR3 in DNA: TGTGCCACCAGCAGGGGGGCAGCGAACCAAGAGACCCAGTACTTC.

This chain links TRBV11-3 with TRBJ2-5, with 9 positions matching TRBD2. The CDR3 has 17 residues. The junction had 12 bases not matched to a gene; V was cut back by 5 bases and J by 2 bases. Germline CDR1 and CDR2: SGHNT and YENEEA. Here the CDR3 reads CASSLGDSGGPQETQYF. As DNA, the CDR3 is TGTGCCAGCAGCCTCGGTGATAGCGGGGGCCCACAAGAGACCCAGTACTTC. Using reference TRBV11-3 and TRBJ2-5 for the parts outside the CDR3, the full variable domain is EAGVVQSPRYKIIEKKQPVAFWCNPISGHNTLYWYLQNLGQGPELLIRYENEEAVDDSQLPKDRFSAERLKGVDSTLKIQPAELGDSAVYLCASSLGDSGGPQETQYFGPGTRLLVL.

The chain joins TRBV7-6 to TRBJ1-4; D remains ambiguous. The germline V gene has CDR1 SGHVS and CDR2 FNYEAQ. CDR3 length equals 16 residues. V lost 6 bases, J lost 5 bases, and 19 bases lay in between. For the CDR3, the DNA is TGTGCCAGCAGGTCTTCCCGGGGAAAAGCAAATGAAAAACTGTTTTTT. Protein product: CASRSSRGKANEKLFF.

J is TRBJ1-1 and V is TRBV11-2; perhaps TRBD1 as D (5 bases). The V end lost 1 base, the J end lost 5 bases, and 5 bases lay between the germline ends. CDR1 is SGHAT and CDR2 is FQNNGV in the germline V gene. The CDR3 loop spans 12 amino acids. CDR3 residues: CASSLGQTEAFF. The CDR3 nucleotides are TGTGCCAGCAGCTTAGGACAGACTGAAGCTTTCTTT.

The DNA for the CDR3 is TGTGCCAGCAGTTACGGCAGTAGCGGGGGGTACGAGCAGTACTTC. This codes for CASSYGSSGGYEQYF. The chain combines TRBV6-5 with TRBJ2-7; TRBD2 matches at 10 bases. With V trimmed by 2 bases and J by 4 bases, 5 bases remained unmatched. The CDR3 extends over 15 amino acids. The germline CDR1 and CDR2 sequences are MNHEY and SVGAGI.

The genes are TRBV7-9 and TRBJ1-3, with D tentatively TRBD1 (6 bases). With 7 bases removed from V and 2 bases from J, the gap between germline ends came to 18 bases. The CDR3 has 16 residues. Per germline, CDR1 SEHNR and CDR2 FQNEAQ (reference sequence). The CDR3 region is CASKGGAAGPGNTIYF. The CDR3 DNA reads TGTGCCAGCAAAGGGGGAGCCGCGGGCCCTGGAAACACCATATATTTT. Supplemented by reference TRBV7-9 and TRBJ1-3, the full variable domain reads DTGVSQNPRHKITKRGQNVTFRCDPISEHNRLYWYRQTLGQGPEFLTYFQNEAQLEKSRLLSDRFSAERPKGSFSTLEIQRTEQGDSAMYLCASKGGAAGPGNTIYFGEGSWLTVV.

V usage is TRBV5-6 and J usage is TRBJ1-3, with a possible D match to TRBD1 (5 bases). Germline CDR1 reads SGHDT; CDR2 reads YYEEEE. The CDR3 has 15 amino acids. V lost 1 base and J 1 base, leaving 9 bases between the germline ends. The CDR3 nucleotides read TGTGCCAGCAGCTTGCACAGGATATCTGGAAACACCATATATTTT. Protein: CASSLHRISGNTIYF.

V and J are TRBV21-1 and TRBJ2-7; the table assigns TRBD1, which was not confirmed against the DNA. TRBV21-1 is a pseudogene. The CDR3 has 15 amino acids. The CDR3 coding sequence is TGTGCCAGCAGCAAAGAGGACAGGGGGGAAGACGAGCAGTACTTC. Encoded protein: CASSKEDRGEDEQYF.

The gene calls are TRBV5-6 and TRBJ2-7; 10 bases are a match to TRBD2. With V trimmed by 3 bases and J by 6 bases, 9 bases remained unmatched. CDR3 length: 15 amino acids. Per germline, CDR1 SGHDT and CDR2 YYEEEE. DNA for the CDR3: TGTGCCAGCAGCTGGCCAGCGGGGGGGCCGGCCGAGCAGTACTTC. This codes for CASSWPAGGPAEQYF.

The chain combines TRBV9 with TRBJ2-7; 7 positions agree with TRBD2. There are 16 residues in the CDR3. The ends lost 0 bases at V and 0 bases at J; junction bases unmatched: 6. Germline V gene data show CDR1 as SGDLS and CDR2 as YYNGEE. The CDR3 protein is CASSVGAGEYSYEQYF. The CDR3 DNA is TGTGCCAGCAGCGTAGGCGCGGGGGAATACTCCTACGAGCAGTACTTC.

The CDR3 nucleotides read TGTGCCAGCAGTTCTATTAGCAATGAGCAGTTCTTC. Protein product: CASSSISNEQFF. The gene calls are TRBV5-8 and TRBJ2-1; D is unresolved. Between the trimmed V and J ends, which lost 5 bases and 6 bases, there was a span of 9 bases. Looked up from germline, CDR1 is SGHTS and CDR2 is YDEGEE. The CDR3 is 12 residues long. Full variable domain (outside the CDR3, taken from reference TRBV5-8 and TRBJ2-1): EAGVTQSPTHLIKTRGQQATLRCSPISGHTSVYWYQQALGLGLQFLLWYDEGEERNRGNFPPRFSGRQFPNYSSELNVNALELEDSALYLCASSSISNEQFFGPGTRLTVL.